The clone carrying this TCR beta chain was found many times. This record belongs to a study of regulatory T cells in long-lasting Graves disease. To make TCR beta libraries, researchers used iRepertoire HTBI primers and Arm-PCR of CDR3 regions. MiXCR, applied by TCRdb to the multiplex PCR reads, yields one record per CDR3 protein. The sample has 300,000 to 400,000 distinct CDR3 sequences; roughly 15% are singletons. Time point specified: newly diagnosed GD, antithyroid drugs for less than 3 months. After RNA was extracted from PBMCs, the TCR library was made from it. An endocrinology department in Xi'an, China, recruited the patients. V dropped 3 bases and J dropped 6; count of bases not matched to a gene: 4. The CDR3 totals 14 residues.

The clonotype originates from a female donor with Graves disease. This chain uses TRBV12-3 or TRBV12-4 with TRBJ1-5, with 8 bases aligning to TRBD1. The sample in question was peripheral blood mononuclear cells (PBMCs), obtained at new diagnosis, from a patient treated with antithyroid drugs. In nucleotides, the CDR3 is TGTGCCAGCAGTTTGACAGGGGCGTTTCAGCCCCAGCATTTT. It encodes CASSLTGAFQPQHF.